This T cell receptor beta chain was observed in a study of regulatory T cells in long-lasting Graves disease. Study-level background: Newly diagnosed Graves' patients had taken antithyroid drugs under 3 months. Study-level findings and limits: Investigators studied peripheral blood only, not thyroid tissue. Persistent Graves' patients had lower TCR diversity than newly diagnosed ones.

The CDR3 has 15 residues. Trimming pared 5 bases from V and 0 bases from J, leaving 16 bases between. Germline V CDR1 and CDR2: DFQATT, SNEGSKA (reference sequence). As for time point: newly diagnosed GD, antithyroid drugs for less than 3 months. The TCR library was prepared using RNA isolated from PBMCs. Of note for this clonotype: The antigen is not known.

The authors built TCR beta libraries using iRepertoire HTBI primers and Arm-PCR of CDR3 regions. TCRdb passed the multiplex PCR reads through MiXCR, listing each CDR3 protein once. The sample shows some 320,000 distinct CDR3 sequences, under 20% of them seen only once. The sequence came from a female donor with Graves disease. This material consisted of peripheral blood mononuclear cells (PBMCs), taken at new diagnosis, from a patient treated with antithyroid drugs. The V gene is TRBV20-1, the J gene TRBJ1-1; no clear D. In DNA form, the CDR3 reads TGCAGTGCTTCGGCAGGTCACCCCCTGAACACTGAAGCTTTCTTT. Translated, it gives CSASAGHPLNTEAFF.